This entry features one T cell receptor (beta chain) sequence. What it binds is unknown. This entry belongs to a study of regulatory T cells in long-lasting Graves disease. In the study overall: Less than 3 months of antithyroid drugs had been taken by newly diagnosed Graves' patients. Study outcomes and limitations: Study was limited to peripheral blood, excluding thyroid tissue.

Time point described: newly diagnosed GD, antithyroid drugs for less than 3 months. Construction of the TCR library relied on RNA isolated from PBMCs. Arm-PCR of CDR3 regions with iRepertoire HTBI primers generated TCR beta libraries. TCRdb redid the calling of the multiplex PCR reads with MiXCR, one entry per CDR3 protein. Here the sample spans 370,000 or so distinct CDR3 sequences, about 17% being singletons. A further study also used this sample, focusing on T cells in Graves' hyperthyroidism and ophthalmopathy.

The TCR sequence derives from a woman aged 18 to 35 with Graves disease. The material sequenced was peripheral blood mononuclear cells (PBMCs), taken at new diagnosis, from a patient treated with antithyroid drugs.

The DNA for the CDR3 is TGTGCCAGCAGCTTGATTAATCCCGAAGACCCAGCAGAGGACACAGATACGCAGTATTTT. Translation gives CASSLINPEDPAEDTDTQYF. This chain links TRBV7-9 with TRBJ2-3, with D unresolved. Germline assignment: CDR1 SEHNR and CDR2 FQNEAQ (reference sequence). CDR3 length: 20 residues. V lost 3 bases and J lost 2, with 27 bases in between.